One sample yielded the 12 T cell receptor beta chains listed below, sequenced in a study of blood T cell repertoires in COVID-19 (dated by TCRdb to about 2020). Library preparation used the immunoSEQ multiplex PCR assay. The source is immuneACCESS, and TCRdb retained only in-frame sequences with V and J called. Part of the clones is not carried over; for the studies checked, unresolved V genes explain less than half of this, and the remainder is unexplained. For this sample the table gives about 77,000 clones, of which about 88% were detected only once. The ten largest clonotypes hold approximately 16% of the sample. Input material: peripheral blood. The receptors were sampled from a woman aged 80 or older with active or convalescent COVID-19.

J is TRBJ1-6 and V is TRBV28; D remains unclear. V lost 4 bases, J lost 11 bases, and 9 bases lay in between. The CDR3 runs 12 residues. Germline V gene lookup returns CDR1 MDHEN and CDR2 SYDVKM. The CDR3 nucleotides are TGTGCCAGCAGTTCTTCACTTGCACCCCTCCACTTT. Its translation: CASSSSLAPLHF.

The chain couples TRBV5-8 to TRBJ2-7, with 7 nucleotides matching TRBD1. Germline CDR1 reads SGHTS; CDR2 reads YDEGEE. J lost 5 bases, V lost 0 bases, and 8 bases had no gene match. CDR3 size: 15 residues. CDR3 residues: CASSLGQTGRDEQYF. The CDR3 DNA follows: TGTGCCAGCAGCTTGGGACAGACAGGGAGAGACGAGCAGTACTTC.

This chain links TRBV29-1 with TRBJ2-3; weak D call: TRBD1 (5 bases). Per germline, CDR1 SQVTM and CDR2 ANQGSEA. V was trimmed by 4 bases and J by 6 bases, leaving 17 bases between them. CDR3 length: 14 residues. As DNA, the CDR3 is TGCAGCGTTGTGAGCAGGGCCAATTGGGATACGCAGTATTTT. It translates to CSVVSRANWDTQYF.

The chain employs TRBV7-5 and TRBJ1-2; the D call of TRBD1 is as the table states it, not checked on the DNA. TRBV7-5 is a pseudogene. The CDR3 loop spans 19 amino acids. CDR3 protein: CVRSLAGWGHPPSNYGYTF. The CDR3, as DNA: TGTGTCAGAAGCTTAGCGGGGTGGGGACACCCACCTTCTAACTATGGCTACACCTTC.

The CDR3 here is CASSLLAGGQLYNEQFF. The DNA for the CDR3 is TGTGCCAGCAGCCTCTTAGCTGGGGGACAGCTTTACAATGAGCAGTTCTTC. This sequence joins TRBV7-2 and TRBJ2-1, with 7 bases identical to TRBD1. Per the germline V gene, CDR1 is SGHTA and CDR2 is FQGNSA. This CDR3 is 17 amino acids long. Losses at the gene ends were 5 bases for V and 4 bases for J; bases not matched to a gene: 14. The entire variable domain, with the rest obtained from reference TRBV7-2 and TRBJ2-1, is as follows: GAGVSQSPSNKVTEKGKDVELRCDPISGHTALYWYRQSLGQGLEFLIYFQGNSAPDKSGLPSDRFSAERTGGSVSTLTIQRTQQEDSAVYLCASSLLAGGQLYNEQFFGPGTRLTVL.

The CDR3 loop is CASRDTNYGYTF. CDR3 coding DNA: TGTGCCAGCCGGGACACCAACTATGGCTACACCTTC. The V gene is TRBV28, the J gene TRBJ1-2, with a weak D call TRBD1 (6 bases). The CDR3 covers 12 residues. V lost 8 bases and J lost 2, with 9 bases in between. Germline-derived CDR1 and CDR2 are MDHEN and SYDVKM.

This chain joins TRBV28 and TRBJ2-1, with D unresolved. With 3 bases removed from V and 0 bases from J, the gap between germline ends came to 6 bases. The V gene's germline CDR1 is MDHEN and CDR2 SYDVKM. The CDR3 loop spans 14 amino acids. In DNA, the CDR3 is TGTGCCAGCAGTTTCACAAACTCCTACAATGAGCAGTTCTTC. It translates to CASSFTNSYNEQFF.

The V and J genes are TRBV28 and TRBJ1-5; D is unresolved. Looked up from germline, CDR1 is MDHEN and CDR2 is SYDVKM. V lost 2 bases to trimming and J lost 0 bases, with 11 bases between them. The CDR3 has 16 residues. CDR3 sequence (DNA): TGTGCCAGCAGTTTACCGGGGTCGGATAGCAATCAGCCCCAGCATTTT. Protein: CASSLPGSDSNQPQHF.

This rearrangement joins TRBV7-9 to TRBJ1-3; 7 bases align to TRBD1. The CDR3 covers 14 residues. Unmatched junction bases numbered 2, after V lost 4 bases and J lost 2 bases. Germline V gene sequence: CDR1 SEHNR, CDR2 FQNEAQ (reference sequence). CDR3 DNA: TGTGCCAGCAGCTCAGACAGGGCTGGAAACACCATATATTTT. This codes for CASSSDRAGNTIYF.

This clone has a single count. The J gene is TRBJ1-1, the V gene TRBV28; no clear D. CDR1 is MDHEN, CDR2 SYDVKM, per germline. Trimming stripped 2 bases from V and 1 base from J, with 20 bases between. This CDR3 comprises 18 residues. For the CDR3, the DNA is TGTGCCAGCAGTTTACTTATGTTCACCCCCCGGGGGAACACTGAAGCTTTCTTT. This encodes CASSLLMFTPRGNTEAFF. Drawing the rest from reference TRBV28 and TRBJ1-1, the complete variable domain is DVKVTQSSRYLVKRTGEKVFLECVQDMDHENMFWYRQDPGLGLRLIYFSYDVKMKEKGDIPEGYSVSREKKERFSLILESASTNQTSMYLCASSLLMFTPRGNTEAFFGQGTRLTVV.

The table lists this clone with a count of one. The chain links TRBV28 to TRBJ2-7; 7 bases line up with TRBD1. The V and J ends lost 6 bases and 5 bases, in that order; junction bases with no gene match: 16. This CDR3 contains 16 residues. Germline V gene sequence: CDR1 MDHEN, CDR2 SYDVKM. Written as DNA, the CDR3 is TGTGCCAGCAGCCGTAACTTCCGACAGGGTCGCCACGAGCAGTACTTC. Its protein is CASSRNFRQGRHEQYF.

This rearrangement joins TRBV4-3 to TRBJ2-5; a possible D gene is TRBD1 (5 bases). CDR1 and CDR2 (germline): LGHNA, YSLEER. Trimming left V 0 bases short and J 3 bases short, with 14 bases between. This CDR3 region has 16 residues. The CDR3 loop reads CASSQDLEGVKETQYF. In DNA, the CDR3 is TGCGCCAGCAGCCAAGATCTGGAAGGGGTCAAAGAGACCCAGTACTTC.